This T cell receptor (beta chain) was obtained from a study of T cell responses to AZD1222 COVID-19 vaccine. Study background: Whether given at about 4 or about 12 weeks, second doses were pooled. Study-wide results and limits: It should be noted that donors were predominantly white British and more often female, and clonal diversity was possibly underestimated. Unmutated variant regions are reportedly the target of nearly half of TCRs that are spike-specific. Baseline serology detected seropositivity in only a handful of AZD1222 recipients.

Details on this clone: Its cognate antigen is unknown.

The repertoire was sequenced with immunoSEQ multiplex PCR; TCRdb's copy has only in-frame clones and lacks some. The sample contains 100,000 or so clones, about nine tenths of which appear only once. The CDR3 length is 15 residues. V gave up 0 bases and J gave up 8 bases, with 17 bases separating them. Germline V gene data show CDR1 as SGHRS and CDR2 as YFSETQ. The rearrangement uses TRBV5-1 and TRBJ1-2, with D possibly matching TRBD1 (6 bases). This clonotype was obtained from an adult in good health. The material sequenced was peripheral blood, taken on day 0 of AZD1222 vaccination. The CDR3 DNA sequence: TGCGCCAGCAGCTTGGATTTAAGGGGGGGATACGGCTACACCTTC. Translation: CASSLDLRGGYGYTF.